This T cell receptor beta chain was obtained from a study of T cells expressing NK-cell markers. Study at large: There were seven HCMV-seropositive donors and one seronegative donor among the eight sequenced. Points from the study as a whole: Several of the donors carried dominant NKG2C+ clonotypes that took up 1.0-7.0% of their CD8+ T cells. One observes that, in a handful of donors, these clonotypes were also the leading ones within the CD3+CD56-NKG2C+ fraction.

With the 5' RACE reads reprocessed, TCRdb shows one record per CDR3 protein and no DNA. The sample includes under 200,000 distinct CDR3 sequences. CDR1 and CDR2 (germline): SGHRS, YFSETQ. The CDR3 loop spans 18 amino acids. In the case of this clonotype: As yet, its antigen is unknown.

The sequence was collected from a woman between 18 and 70 years old in good health. The chain joins TRBV5-1 to TRBJ2-1; no DNA is available, so the TRBD2 call from TCRdb remains unchecked. The sample comprised blood T cells: a sorted CD56 or NKG2C T cell subset, CD4+ or CD8+ T cells, or bulk PBMC T cells (not recorded which). The CDR3 spells CASSLVGTSGGSRNEQFF.